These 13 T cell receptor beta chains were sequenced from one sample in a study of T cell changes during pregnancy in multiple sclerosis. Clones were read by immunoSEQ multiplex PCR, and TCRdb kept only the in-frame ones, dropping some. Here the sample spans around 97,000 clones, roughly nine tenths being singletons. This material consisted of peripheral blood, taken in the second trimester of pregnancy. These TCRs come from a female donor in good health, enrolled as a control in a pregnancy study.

The CDR3 region is CASSQDEGRGTEQFF. CDR3 coding DNA: TGCGCCAGCAGCCAAGATGAGGGGCGGGGAACTGAGCAGTTCTTC. The chain couples TRBV4-1 to TRBJ2-1; D perhaps matches TRBD2 (6 bases). From germline, CDR1 is MGHRA and CDR2 YSYEKL. The CDR3 has 15 residues. V gave up 0 bases and J gave up 9 bases, with 15 bases separating them.

The CDR3 protein is CASIGGGLRELFF. The DNA for the CDR3 is TGTGCCAGCATTGGGGGGGGTTTAAGGGAGCTGTTTTTT. This chain joins TRBV2 and TRBJ2-2; the match to TRBD2 covers 7 bases. V lost 7 bases, J lost 9 bases, and 8 bases stayed unmatched. Germline-derived CDR1 and CDR2 are SNHLY and FYNNEI. The CDR3 runs to 13 residues.

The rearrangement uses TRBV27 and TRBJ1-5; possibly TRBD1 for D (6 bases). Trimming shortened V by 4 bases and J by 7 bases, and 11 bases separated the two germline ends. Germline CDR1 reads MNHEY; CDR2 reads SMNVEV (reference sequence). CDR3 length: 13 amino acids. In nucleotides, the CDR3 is TGTGCCAGCAGTTCAAGCAGGGGACAGCCCCAGCATTTT. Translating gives CASSSSRGQPQHF.

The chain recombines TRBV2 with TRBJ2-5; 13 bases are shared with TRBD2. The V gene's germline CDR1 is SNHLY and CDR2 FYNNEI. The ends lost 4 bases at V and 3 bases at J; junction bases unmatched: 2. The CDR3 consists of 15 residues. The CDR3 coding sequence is TGTGCCAGCAGTGGACTAGCGGGGGGCGAAGAGACCCAGTACTTC. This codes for CASSGLAGGEETQYF.

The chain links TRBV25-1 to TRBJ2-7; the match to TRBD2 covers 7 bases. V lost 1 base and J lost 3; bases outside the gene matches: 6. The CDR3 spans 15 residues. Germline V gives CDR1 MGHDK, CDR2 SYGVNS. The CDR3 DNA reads TGTGCCAGCAGTGAATTAGGGACTAAGATCTACGAGCAGTACTTC. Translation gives CASSELGTKIYEQYF.

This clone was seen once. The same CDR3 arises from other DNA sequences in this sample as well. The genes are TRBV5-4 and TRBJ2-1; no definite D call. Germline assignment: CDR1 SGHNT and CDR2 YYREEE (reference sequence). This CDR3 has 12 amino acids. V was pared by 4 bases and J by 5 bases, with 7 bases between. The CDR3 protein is CASSSLDNEQFF. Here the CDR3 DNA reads TGTGCCAGCAGCAGCTTGGACAATGAGCAGTTCTTC.

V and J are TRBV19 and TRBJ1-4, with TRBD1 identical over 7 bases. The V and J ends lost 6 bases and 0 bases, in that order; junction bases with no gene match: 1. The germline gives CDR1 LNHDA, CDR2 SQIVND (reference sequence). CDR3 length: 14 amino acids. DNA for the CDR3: TGTGCCAGTAGCCAGGGGGCAACTAATGAAAAACTGTTTTTT. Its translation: CASSQGATNEKLFF.

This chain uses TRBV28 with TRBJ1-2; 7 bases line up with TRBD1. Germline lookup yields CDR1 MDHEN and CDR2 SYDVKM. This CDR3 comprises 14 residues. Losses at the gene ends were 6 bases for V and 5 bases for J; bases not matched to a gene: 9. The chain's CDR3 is CASSPGGQTYGYTF. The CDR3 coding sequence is TGTGCCAGCAGCCCTGGGGGACAGACGTATGGCTACACCTTC.

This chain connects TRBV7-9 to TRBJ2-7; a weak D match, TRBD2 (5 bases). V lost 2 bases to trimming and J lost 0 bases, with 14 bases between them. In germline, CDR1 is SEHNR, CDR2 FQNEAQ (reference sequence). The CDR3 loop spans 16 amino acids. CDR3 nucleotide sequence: TGTGCCAGCAGCTTAAATTCCGGGAAGGGCTCCTACGAGCAGTACTTC. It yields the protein CASSLNSGKGSYEQYF.

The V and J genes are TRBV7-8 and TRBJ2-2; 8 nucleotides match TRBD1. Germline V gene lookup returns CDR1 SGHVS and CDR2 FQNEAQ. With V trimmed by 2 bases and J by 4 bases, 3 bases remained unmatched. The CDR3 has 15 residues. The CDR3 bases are TGTGCCAGCAGCTTACAGGGGGCGGGCACCGGGGAGCTGTTTTTT. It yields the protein CASSLQGAGTGELFF.

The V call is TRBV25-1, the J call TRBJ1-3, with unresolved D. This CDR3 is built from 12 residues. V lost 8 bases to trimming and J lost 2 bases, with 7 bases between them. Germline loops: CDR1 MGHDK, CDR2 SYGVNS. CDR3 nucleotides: TGTGCCAGCTCCTCCCCTGGAAACACCATATATTTT. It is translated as CASSSPGNTIYF.

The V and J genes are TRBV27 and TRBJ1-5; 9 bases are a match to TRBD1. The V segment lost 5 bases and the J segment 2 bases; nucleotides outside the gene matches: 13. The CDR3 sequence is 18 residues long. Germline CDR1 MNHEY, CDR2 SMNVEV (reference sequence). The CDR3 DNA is TGTGCCAGCAGTCCACCGGGACAGGGTGACCGGGGCAATCAGCCCCAGCATTTT. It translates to CASSPPGQGDRGNQPQHF.

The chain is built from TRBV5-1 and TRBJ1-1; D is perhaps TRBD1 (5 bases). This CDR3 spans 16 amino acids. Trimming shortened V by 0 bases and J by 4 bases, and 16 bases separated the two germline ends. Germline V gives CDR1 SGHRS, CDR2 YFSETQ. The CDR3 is CASSLDRVVGRTEAFF. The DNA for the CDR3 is TGCGCCAGCAGCTTGGATCGGGTTGTGGGGCGCACTGAAGCTTTCTTT.